Below are 4 T cell receptor beta chains sequenced from a single sample in a study of cytomegalovirus exposure and HLA in healthy donors (dated by TCRdb to the late 2010s). Libraries were made using the immunoSEQ multiplex PCR assay. A mixture of 60 forward primers for TCR Vbeta segments and 13 reverse primers for TCR Jbeta segments was used in the multiplex PCR. The table was pulled from immuneACCESS by TCRdb, which kept in-frame rearrangements only. Such tables lose some clones; where checked, under half of the loss comes from unresolved V genes, and the rest has no known cause. A total of 190,000 or so clones appear in this sample, 70% to 80% of them only once. The ten largest clonotypes hold over 1.5% of the sample. Sequencing was carried out using PBMCs. Receptors originate from a girl aged 5 to 17 in good health and CMV-seropositive.

This clone occurred a few times. The chain recombines TRBV5-1 with TRBJ1-1, with D tentatively TRBD1 (6 bases). CDR1 SGHRS and CDR2 YFSETQ come from the germline V gene. V lost 5 bases, J lost 1 base, and 9 bases lay in between. CDR3 length equals 13 residues. The CDR3, as DNA: TGCGCCAGCAGGCAAGGGGGGAACACTGAAGCTTTCTTT. Translating gives CASRQGGNTEAFF.

This rearrangement joins TRBV4-3 to TRBJ1-2; 7 positions match TRBD1. This CDR3 is 16 amino acids long. The V gene end was trimmed by 0 bases and the J gene end by 4 bases; junction bases not matched to a gene: 8. The germline V gene has CDR1 LGHNA and CDR2 YSLEER. The CDR3: CASSQEGSTGVYGYTF. The CDR3 nucleotides read TGCGCCAGCAGCCAAGAGGGCTCAACAGGGGTCTATGGCTACACCTTC.

The genes are TRBV5-1 and TRBJ1-5; the match to TRBD1 covers 9 bases. In germline, CDR1 is SGHRS, CDR2 YFSETQ. The CDR3 has 15 residues. The junction had 4 bases not matched to a gene; V was cut back by 0 bases and J by 6 bases. The CDR3 sequence: CASSLGGTGIQPQHF. The DNA for the CDR3 is TGCGCCAGCAGCTTGGGAGGGACAGGGATTCAGCCCCAGCATTTT. Full variable domain (remainder filled in from reference TRBV5-1 and TRBJ1-5): KAGVTQTPRYLIKTRGQQVTLSCSPISGHRSVSWYQQTPGQGLQFLFEYFSETQRNKGNFPGRFSGRQFSNSRSEMNVSTLELGDSALYLCASSLGGTGIQPQHFGDGTRLSIL.

This chain links TRBV19 with TRBJ1-1, with TRBD1 identical over 8 bases. CDR3 size: 15 residues. The V segment lost 5 bases and the J segment 4 bases; nucleotides outside the gene matches: 9. Germline CDR1 reads LNHDA; CDR2 reads SQIVND (reference sequence). The CDR3 protein is CASSANRGKGTEAFF. The CDR3 DNA sequence: TGTGCCAGTAGTGCAAACAGGGGGAAGGGCACTGAAGCTTTCTTT.